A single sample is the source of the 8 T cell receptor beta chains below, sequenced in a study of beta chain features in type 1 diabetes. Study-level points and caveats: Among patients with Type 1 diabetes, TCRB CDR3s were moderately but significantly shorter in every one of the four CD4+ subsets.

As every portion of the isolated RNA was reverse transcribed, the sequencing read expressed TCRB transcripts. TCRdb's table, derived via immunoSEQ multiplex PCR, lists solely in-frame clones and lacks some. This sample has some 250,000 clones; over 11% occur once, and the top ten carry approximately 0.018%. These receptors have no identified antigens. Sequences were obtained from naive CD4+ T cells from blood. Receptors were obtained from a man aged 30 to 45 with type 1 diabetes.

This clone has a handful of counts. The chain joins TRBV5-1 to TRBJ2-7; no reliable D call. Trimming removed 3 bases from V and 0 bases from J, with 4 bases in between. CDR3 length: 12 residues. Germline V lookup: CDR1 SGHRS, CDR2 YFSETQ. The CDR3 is CASSSVSYEQYF. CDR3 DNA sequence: TGCGCCAGCAGCTCAGTCTCCTACGAGCAGTACTTC.

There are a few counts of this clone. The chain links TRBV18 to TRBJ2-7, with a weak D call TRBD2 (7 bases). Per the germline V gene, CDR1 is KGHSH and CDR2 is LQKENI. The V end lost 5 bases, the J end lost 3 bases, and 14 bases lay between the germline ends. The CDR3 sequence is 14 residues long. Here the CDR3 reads CASSALADSYEQYF. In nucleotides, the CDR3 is TGTGCCAGCTCAGCTCTAGCGGACAGCTACGAGCAGTACTTC.

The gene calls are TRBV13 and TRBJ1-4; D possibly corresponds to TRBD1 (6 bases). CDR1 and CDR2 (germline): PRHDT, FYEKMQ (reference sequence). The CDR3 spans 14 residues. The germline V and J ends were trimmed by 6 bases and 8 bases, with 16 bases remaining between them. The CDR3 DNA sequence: TGTGCCAGCAGGCAGCAGGGGAGTCACGAAAAACTGTTTTTT. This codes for CASRQQGSHEKLFF.

The CDR3 DNA is TGTGCCAGCAGCTCCAGGGTAAGGTGGTACGAGCAGTACTTC. Its protein is CASSSRVRWYEQYF. V gene TRBV5-6 combines with J gene TRBJ2-7; D is perhaps TRBD1 (5 bases). The CDR3 spans 14 residues. Trimming shortened V by 3 bases and J by 4 bases, and 14 bases separated the two germline ends. CDR1 is SGHDT, CDR2 YYEEEE, per germline. The entire variable domain, with the rest obtained from reference TRBV5-6 and TRBJ2-7, is as follows: DAGVTQSPTHLIKTRGQQVTLRCSPKSGHDTVSWYQQALGQGPQFIFQYYEEEERQRGNFPDRFSGHQFPNYSSELNVNALLLGDSALYLCASSSRVRWYEQYFGPGTRLTVT.

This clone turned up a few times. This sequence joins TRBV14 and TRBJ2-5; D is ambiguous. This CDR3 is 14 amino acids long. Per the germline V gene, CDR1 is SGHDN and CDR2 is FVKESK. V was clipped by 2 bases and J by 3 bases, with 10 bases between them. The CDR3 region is CASSQRRIEETQYF. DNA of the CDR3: TGTGCCAGCAGCCAACGGCGGATCGAAGAGACCCAGTACTTC.

The DNA of the CDR3 is TGCGCCAGCAGCTTGGGGAGTGGACAATTCAATGAGCAGTTCTTC. It encodes CASSLGSGQFNEQFF. The chain is built from TRBV5-1 and TRBJ2-1; a possible D gene is TRBD1 (5 bases). The CDR3 runs 15 residues. CDR1 is SGHRS and CDR2 is YFSETQ in the germline V gene. V lost 0 bases, J lost 6 bases, and 13 bases lay in between.

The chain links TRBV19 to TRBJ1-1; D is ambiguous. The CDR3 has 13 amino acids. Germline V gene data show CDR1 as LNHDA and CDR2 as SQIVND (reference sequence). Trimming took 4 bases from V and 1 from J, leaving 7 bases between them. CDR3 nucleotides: TGTGCCAGTAGTACCAACAGGAACACTGAAGCTTTCTTT. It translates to CASSTNRNTEAFF.

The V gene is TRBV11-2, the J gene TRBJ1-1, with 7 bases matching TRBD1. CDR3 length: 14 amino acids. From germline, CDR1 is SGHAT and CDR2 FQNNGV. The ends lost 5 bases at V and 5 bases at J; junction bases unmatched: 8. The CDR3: CASSRQGLGTEAFF. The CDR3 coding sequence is TGTGCCAGCAGCAGACAGGGCCTGGGTACTGAAGCTTTCTTT.